The 3 T cell receptor beta chains in this list originate from one sample, sequenced in a study of beta chain features in type 1 diabetes. Study-level points and caveats: Moderate yet significant TCRB CDR3 shortening was seen in Type 1 diabetes patients in all four CD4+ subsets.

These receptors are not linked to any known antigen. Reverse transcription of all isolated RNA meant that expressed TCRB transcripts were sequenced. Sequencing was performed with immunoSEQ multiplex PCR; in TCRdb, only in-frame clones are kept and a portion is missing. The data contain more than 300,000 clones, roughly 12% of them singletons. The specimen was naive CD4+ T cells from blood. These receptors all come from a woman younger than 30 with type 1 diabetes.

The chain is built from TRBV2 and TRBJ2-1; D remains ambiguous. The CDR3 consists of 12 residues. Germline assignment: CDR1 SNHLY and CDR2 FYNNEI. V dropped 6 bases and J dropped 8 bases, with 11 bases sitting between them. The CDR3 is CASRASDYEQFF. CDR3 nucleotides: TGTGCCAGCAGGGCCTCTGACTATGAGCAGTTCTTC. Complete variable domain (other parts from reference TRBV2 and TRBJ2-1): EPEVTQTPSHQVTQMGQEVILRCVPISNHLYFYWYRQILGQKVEFLVSFYNNEISEKSEIFDDQFSVERPDGSNFTLKIRSTKLEDSAMYFCASRASDYEQFFGPGTRLTVL.

This clone was seen only a few times. V gene TRBV4-3 combines with J gene TRBJ2-1; 9 bases map to TRBD1. V lost 2 bases, J lost 6 bases, and 5 bases stayed unmatched. The CDR3 covers 15 residues. CDR1 LGHNA and CDR2 YSLEER come from the germline V gene. Here the CDR3 reads CASSQTGGTGNEQFF. For the CDR3, the DNA is TGCGCCAGCAGCCAAACAGGGGGCACGGGCAATGAGCAGTTCTTC.

The rearrangement joins TRBV7-2 to TRBJ2-5, with D hard to call. Germline V lookup: CDR1 SGHTA, CDR2 FQGNSA. There are 12 residues in the CDR3. Trimming cost V 3 bases and J 5 bases, with 7 bases left between them. The CDR3 nucleotides are TGTGCCAGCAGCTTGATCGGGGAGACCCAGTACTTC. Amino acids: CASSLIGETQYF.